The 3 T cell receptor beta chains reported below all come from one sample, sequenced in a study of cytomegalovirus exposure and HLA in healthy donors (dated by TCRdb to 2016 to 2017). Library preparation used the immunoSEQ multiplex PCR assay. A mixture of 60 forward primers for TCR Vbeta segments and 13 reverse primers for TCR Jbeta segments was used in the multiplex PCR. What TCRdb holds here is the immuneACCESS table cut down to in-frame rearrangements. Part of the clones is not present; checked against another copy, under half of the missing clones reflect an unresolved V gene, and the others are unexplained. The sample profile shows about 160,000 clones; around 80% of them were found once. 4.3% of the sample belongs to the ten largest clones. Sequences were obtained from PBMCs. The receptors derive from a man aged 40-55 years in good health and CMV-seronegative.

The gene calls are TRBV19 and TRBJ2-1; D gene unclear. Germline CDR1 is LNHDA and CDR2 is SQIVND (reference sequence). The V and J ends lost 0 bases and 5 bases respectively, with 17 bases between them. The CDR3 is made up of 17 amino acids. In nucleotides, the CDR3 is TGTGCCAGTAGTATAGATCCCAAGCATCTACGAAACAATGAGCAGTTCTTC. This sequence encodes CASSIDPKHLRNNEQFF.

This sequence joins TRBV7-8 and TRBJ2-3; TRBD2 aligns across 8 bases. Germline V lookup: CDR1 SGHVS, CDR2 FQNEAQ. The trim removed 5 bases at V and 6 bases at J, leaving 7 bases unmatched. The CDR3 consists of 14 residues. The chain's CDR3 is CASSPGLASDTQYF. CDR3 coding DNA: TGTGCCAGCAGCCCCGGACTAGCTTCGGATACGCAGTATTTT.

The chain recombines TRBV5-1 with TRBJ2-5; D possibly corresponds to TRBD1 (6 bases). The CDR3 sequence is 14 residues long. Germline CDR1 is SGHRS and CDR2 is YFSETQ. V dropped 0 bases and J dropped 5 bases, with 11 bases sitting between them. This chain's CDR3 is CASSLGGRGETQYF. The CDR3 DNA sequence: TGCGCCAGCAGCTTGGGGGGGCGAGGGGAGACCCAGTACTTC.